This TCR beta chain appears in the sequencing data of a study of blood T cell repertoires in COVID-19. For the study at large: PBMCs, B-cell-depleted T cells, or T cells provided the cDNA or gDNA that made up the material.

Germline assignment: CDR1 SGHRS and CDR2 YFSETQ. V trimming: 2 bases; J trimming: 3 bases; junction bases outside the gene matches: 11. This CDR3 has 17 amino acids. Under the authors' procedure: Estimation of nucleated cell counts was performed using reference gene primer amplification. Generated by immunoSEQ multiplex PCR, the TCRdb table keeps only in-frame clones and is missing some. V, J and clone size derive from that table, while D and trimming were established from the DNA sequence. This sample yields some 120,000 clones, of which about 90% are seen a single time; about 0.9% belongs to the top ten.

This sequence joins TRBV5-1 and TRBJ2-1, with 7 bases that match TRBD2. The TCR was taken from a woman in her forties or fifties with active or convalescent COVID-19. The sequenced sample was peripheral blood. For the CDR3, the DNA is TGCGCCAGCAGCTTAACTCCCGGGACTAACAGCTACAATGAGCAGTTCTTC. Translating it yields CASSLTPGTNSYNEQFF. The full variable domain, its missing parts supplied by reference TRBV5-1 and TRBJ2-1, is KAGVTQTPRYLIKTRGQQVTLSCSPISGHRSVSWYQQTPGQGLQFLFEYFSETQRNKGNFPGRFSGRQFSNSRSEMNVSTLELGDSALYLCASSLTPGTNSYNEQFFGPGTRLTVL.